Listed here are 7 T cell receptor beta chains from one sample, sequenced in a study of T cells in localized non-small cell lung cancer. Sequencing used immunoSEQ multiplex PCR; TCRdb keeps in-frame clones, though not all of them. The table has approximately 150,000 clones, about 89% seen once. This specimen was peripheral blood, taken before any cancer treatment. The receptors were gathered from a female donor at least 60 years old with stage I lung adenocarcinoma.

The gene calls are TRBV28 and TRBJ2-2; 7 nucleotides align to TRBD1. Looked up from germline, CDR1 is MDHEN and CDR2 is SYDVKM. The J segment lost 3 bases and the V segment lost 4 bases, leaving 5 bases of the junction unmatched. The CDR3 runs 15 residues. CDR3 in DNA: TGTGCCAGCAGTTCCCAGACAGGGTACACCGGGGAGCTGTTTTTT. Translation gives CASSSQTGYTGELFF.

The V gene is TRBV30, the J gene TRBJ2-7; unclear D gene. The length of the CDR3 is 12 residues. Trimming pared 2 bases from V and 7 bases from J, leaving 12 bases between. Germline CDR1 and CDR2: GTSNPN and SVGIG (reference sequence). The CDR3 sequence is CAWSPRPDEQYF. In DNA form, the CDR3 reads TGTGCCTGGAGTCCCCGTCCGGATGAGCAGTACTTC.

The chain recombines TRBV25-1 with TRBJ2-2, with 9 bases identical to TRBD1. Germline trimming cut 9 bases from V and 1 base from J; bases unmatched to any gene: 3. Germline CDR1 and CDR2: MGHDK and SYGVNS. CDR3 size: 14 residues. CDR3 DNA: TGTGCCAGTGGGGACAGGGAGAACACCGGGGAGCTGTTTTTT. It translates to CASGDRENTGELFF.

The genes are TRBV27 and TRBJ2-2; D gene uncertain. CDR1 and CDR2 from the germline V gene are MNHEY and SMNVEV (reference sequence). V dropped 3 bases and J dropped 5 bases, with 4 bases sitting between them. The CDR3 loop spans 12 amino acids. In DNA, the CDR3 is TGTGCCAGCAGTTTCGGTACCGGGGAGCTGTTTTTT. It encodes CASSFGTGELFF.

V is TRBV15 and J is TRBJ2-5; D not resolved. This CDR3 has 12 amino acids. Germline CDR1 and CDR2: LNHNV and YYDKDF (reference sequence). V lost 6 bases to trimming and J lost 1 base, with 6 bases between them. CDR3 coding DNA: TGTGCCACCAGTGAAGGCCAAGAGACCCAGTACTTC. Protein sequence: CATSEGQETQYF.

V usage is TRBV6-1 and J usage is TRBJ1-2; 9 nucleotides match TRBD1. The trim removed 2 bases at V and 5 bases at J, leaving 12 bases unmatched. CDR3 size: 17 residues. Germline V CDR1 and CDR2: MNHNS, SASEGT. CDR3 bases: TGTGCCAGCAGTGAATCAGACCCTGGGACAGGGTTATATGGCTACACCTTC. Translating it yields CASSESDPGTGLYGYTF.

The V and J genes are TRBV30 and TRBJ2-7; 11 bases align to TRBD2. This CDR3 is built from 14 residues. Losses at the gene ends were 0 bases for V and 6 bases for J; bases not matched to a gene: 4. CDR1 is GTSNPN and CDR2 is SVGIG in the germline V gene (reference sequence). The CDR3 protein is CAWSVVLAGGEQYF. The DNA of the CDR3 is TGTGCCTGGAGTGTAGTTCTAGCGGGAGGCGAGCAGTACTTC. Combining the CDR3 with reference TRBV30 and TRBJ2-7 gives the whole variable domain SQTIHQWPATLVQPVGSPLSLECTVEGTSNPNLYWYRQAAGRGLQLLFYSVGIGQISSEVPQNLSASRPQDRQFILSSKKLLLSDSGFYLCAWSVVLAGGEQYFGPGTRLTVT.